This entry is about one T cell receptor beta chain. TCRdb keeps only in-frame clones here, not all; method: immunoSEQ multiplex PCR. The sample holds roughly 52,000 clones, more than 70% seen once. V dropped 3 bases and J dropped 5 bases, with 13 bases sitting between them. Per germline, CDR1 LGHDT and CDR2 YNNKEL (reference sequence). This CDR3 spans 14 amino acids. These data are taken from a study of blood T cell repertoires in COVID-19. Study as a whole: Collection of acute and convalescent COVID-19 samples took place in the United States, Italy and Spain. T cells, B-cell-depleted T cells, or PBMCs provided the cDNA or gDNA that served as material.

This sequence was found in a human donor in a cohort sampled during active COVID-19. This chain connects TRBV3-1 (or the pseudogene TRBV3-2) to TRBJ2-5; a weak D match, TRBD1 (6 bases). Input material: peripheral blood. The CDR3 nucleotides read TGTGCCAGCAGCCAGAGAGCAGGGGTGGAGACCCAGTACTTC. Its translation is CASSQRAGVETQYF.